What follows is one T cell receptor beta chain and its context. Its antigen is currently unknown. Different DNA sequences within this sample yield the same CDR3. It was with 60 Vbeta and 13 Jbeta primers that the PCR ran. Original methodology: In a later analysis, some 11 million of 65 million to 90 million unique beta chains occurred in at least two donors. This table comes from immunoSEQ multiplex PCR, and its TCRdb copy is limited to in-frame clones, with some not included. V and J calls and clone size are those listed in that table; D and trimming were worked out from the DNA. The table includes over 70,000 clones, about 71% detected once. This entry is derived from a study of cytomegalovirus exposure and HLA in healthy donors. Study conclusions and caveats: Later on, an analysis showed TCR association rates differing by HLA locus, with DRB1 the most and HLA-C the fewest.

Donors sampled were nominally healthy, though unrecorded immune exposures were likely. The V end lost 0 bases, the J end lost 4 bases, and 13 bases lay between the germline ends. There are 16 residues in the CDR3. Germline CDR1 reads MGHRA; CDR2 reads YSYEKL. The sequencing input was PBMCs. The receptor comes from a woman aged 45 to 65 in good health and CMV-seropositive. This sequence joins TRBV4-1 and TRBJ2-1; D is perhaps TRBD2 (6 bases). The DNA of the CDR3 is TGCGCCAGCAGCCAAGAGGCTAGCGCACTATACAATGAGCAGTTCTTC. Encoded protein: CASSQEASALYNEQFF.